The 32 T cell receptor beta chains presented below share a single source sample, sequenced in a study of Ad26.COV2.S vaccination and SARS-CoV-2 variants. As to treatment: around 19 received Ad26.COV2.S at low or high dose, single or two shots; 5 received placebo; per-sample allocation not given. Vaccine and placebo recipients were sampled on day 63 after the first injection. Sequencing was performed with immunoSEQ multiplex PCR; in TCRdb, only in-frame clones are kept and a portion is missing. The profile shows around 300,000 clones, 86% of them singletons. Sequencing used peripheral blood, obtained in a trial of Ad26.COV2.S vaccine versus placebo. These receptors all stem from a person aged 18 to 59 who received the Ad26.COV2.S COVID-19 vaccine or a placebo.

The chain links TRBV7-2 to TRBJ2-5; D not resolved. From germline, CDR1 is SGHTA and CDR2 FQGNSA. Trimming took 1 base from V and 5 from J, leaving 5 bases between them. The CDR3 covers 12 residues. CDR3 DNA sequence: TGTGCCAGCAGCTTAGTGTTTGAGACCCAGTACTTC. Its protein is CASSLVFETQYF.

The chain employs TRBV6-6 and TRBJ2-2; D is uncertain. Per germline, CDR1 MNHNY and CDR2 SVGAGI (reference sequence). V was pared by 7 bases and J by 4 bases, with 10 bases between. This CDR3 region has 13 residues. The DNA for the CDR3 is TGTGCCAGCACGGTAGCCGTCACCGGGGAGCTGTTTTTT. Encoded protein: CASTVAVTGELFF.

This chain uses TRBV11-2 with TRBJ2-7, with D maybe TRBD2 (5 bases). Germline V lookup: CDR1 SGHAT, CDR2 FQNNGV. This CDR3 region has 15 residues. The V gene lost 0 bases and the J gene lost 1 base, with 10 bases spanning the gap. The CDR3, as DNA: TGTGCCAGCAGCTTAGAGAACGGACTTTCCTACGAGCAGTACTTC. Amino acid sequence: CASSLENGLSYEQYF.

The chain combines TRBV13 with TRBJ1-1; D might be TRBD1 (6 bases). This CDR3 has 13 amino acids. Germline loops: CDR1 PRHDT, CDR2 FYEKMQ (reference sequence). Deletions cut 5 bases from V and 3 bases from J, with 10 bases between. CDR3 residues: CASSRYRDTEAFF. CDR3 nucleotides: TGTGCCAGCAGCAGGTACAGGGACACTGAAGCTTTCTTT.

CDR3 region: CASSFDRGPWMLFF. The CDR3, as DNA: TGTGCCAGCAGCTTTGACAGGGGGCCTTGGATGCTGTTTTTT. V usage is TRBV7-8 and J usage is TRBJ1-4, with TRBD1 identical over 10 bases. V gave up 3 bases and J gave up 14 bases; unmatched junction bases: 9. CDR1 is SGHVS, CDR2 FQNEAQ, per germline. This CDR3 is built from 14 residues.

The J gene is TRBJ1-1, the V gene TRBV2, with 7 nucleotides matching TRBD1. CDR3 length: 14 amino acids. V dropped 9 bases and J dropped 4; count of bases not matched to a gene: 11. From germline, CDR1 is SNHLY and CDR2 FYNNEI. The CDR3 nucleotides are TGTGCCAGGACAGGGCTTATGTGGGGCACTGAAGCTTTCTTT. This encodes CARTGLMWGTEAFF.

V and J are TRBV13 and TRBJ2-1; 8 nucleotides align to TRBD2. V lost 3 bases, J lost 4 bases, and 5 bases stayed unmatched. The CDR3 is 15 amino acids. CDR1 and CDR2 (germline): PRHDT, FYEKMQ (reference sequence). Here the CDR3 reads CASSFEREQYNEQFF. The DNA of the CDR3 is TGTGCCAGCAGCTTTGAGCGGGAGCAGTACAATGAGCAGTTCTTC.

This clone was seen a few times. V and J are TRBV7-3 and TRBJ2-5, with 11 bases matching TRBD2. V trimming: 1 base; J trimming: 4 bases; junction bases outside the gene matches: 11. Looked up from germline, CDR1 is SGHTA and CDR2 is FQGTGA. CDR3 size: 18 residues. The CDR3 here is CASSLNPRLAGGVETQYF. The CDR3 DNA reads TGTGCCAGCAGCTTAAATCCCAGGCTAGCGGGAGGCGTAGAGACCCAGTACTTC. Using reference TRBV7-3 and TRBJ2-5 for the parts outside the CDR3, the full variable domain is GAGVSQTPSNKVTEKGKYVELRCDPISGHTALYWYRQSLGQGPEFLIYFQGTGAADDSGLPNDRFFAVRPEGSVSTLKIQRTERGDSAVYLCASSLNPRLAGGVETQYFGPGTRLLVL.

The chain joins TRBV6-5 to TRBJ1-3; tentatively, D is TRBD1 (6 bases). With 6 bases removed from V and 0 bases from J, the gap between germline ends came to 12 bases. The V gene's germline CDR1 is MNHEY and CDR2 SVGAGI. The CDR3 loop spans 15 amino acids. The chain's CDR3 is CASSSGTSSGNTIYF. CDR3 coding DNA: TGTGCCAGCAGCTCAGGGACAAGCTCTGGAAACACCATATATTTT.

This clone showed up just a few times. The chain uses TRBV2 and TRBJ2-7, with a weak D call TRBD1 (5 bases). V was cut by 4 bases and J by 7 bases, with 8 bases left in between. The germline V gene has CDR1 SNHLY and CDR2 FYNNEI. The CDR3 consists of 11 residues. DNA of the CDR3: TGTGCCAGCAGTGCCAAGGGGGAGCAGTACTTC. It translates to CASSAKGEQYF.

The chain uses TRBV6-2 or TRBV6-3 and TRBJ2-1; TRBD2 agrees at 10 bases. V gave up 5 bases and J gave up 4 bases; unmatched junction bases: 5. Germline values: CDR1 MNHEY, CDR2 SVGEGT. The CDR3 is 15 amino acids. The CDR3 region has the DNA TGTGCCAGCAGTACCCGACTAGCGGGTTACAATGAGCAGTTCTTC. This sequence encodes CASSTRLAGYNEQFF.

Regarding this clone: A read error may produce the germline difference seen at one junction end. The V call is TRBV7-2, the J call TRBJ1-3, with 7 bases fitting TRBD1. Germline CDR1 is SGHTA and CDR2 is FQGNSA. CDR3 length equals 14 residues. This CDR3 is CACRDSLSGNTIYF. DNA of the CDR3: TGTGCCTGCAGGGACAGTCTCTCTGGAAACACCATATATTTT.

This CDR3 is CASSLRTGGSSYEQYF. The CDR3 DNA reads TGTGCCAGCAGCTTAAGGACAGGGGGCAGTTCCTACGAGCAGTACTTC. The chain couples TRBV7-2 to TRBJ2-7, with TRBD1 matching over 11 bases. The ends lost 2 bases at V and 1 base at J; junction bases unmatched: 4. CDR3 length: 16 residues. Germline V lookup: CDR1 SGHTA, CDR2 FQGNSA.

The J gene is TRBJ2-6, the V gene TRBV6-5; TRBD2 is a possible D gene (7 bases). V shed 6 bases and J shed 2 bases, with 11 bases lying between them. The CDR3 contains 15 residues. Per the germline V gene, CDR1 is MNHEY and CDR2 is SVGAGI. The CDR3 here is CASSGGGAGANVLTF. The CDR3 nucleotides are TGTGCCAGCAGCGGAGGGGGGGCTGGGGCCAACGTCCTGACTTTC.

The rearrangement links TRBV28 to TRBJ2-1; 9 bases map to TRBD2. CDR3 length equals 12 residues. CDR1 and CDR2 from the germline V gene are MDHEN and SYDVKM. CDR3 nucleotides: TGTGCTTCGCGGGGGGGCCCTAGTGAGCAGTTCTTC. Translated, it gives CASRGGPSEQFF.

V gene TRBV5-4 combines with J gene TRBJ2-3, with D uncertain. This CDR3 is 13 amino acids long. V was shortened by 3 bases and J by 6 bases, with 11 bases between the two germline ends. The germline V gene encodes CDR1 SGHNT and CDR2 YYREEE (reference sequence). CDR3 DNA sequence: TGTGCCAGCAGCTGGACCCTCTCCGATACGCAGTATTTT. Protein: CASSWTLSDTQYF.

The V gene is TRBV4-2, the J gene TRBJ2-3; possible D gene TRBD2, 5 bases. The V and J ends lost 0 bases and 12 bases respectively, with 16 bases between them. The germline CDR1 and CDR2 sequences are LGHNA and YNFKEQ. The CDR3 loop spans 14 amino acids. In DNA form, the CDR3 reads TGTGCCAGCAGCCAAGACCTCCCCCCCGGGGTACAGTATTTT. It specifies CASSQDLPPGVQYF.

This rearrangement joins TRBV5-4 to TRBJ2-2; 11 bases fit TRBD2. CDR1 is SGHNT, CDR2 YYREEE, per germline (reference sequence). CDR3 size: 16 residues. V trimming: 0 bases; J trimming: 5 bases; junction bases outside the gene matches: 3. The CDR3 here is CASSLGLAGRTGELFF. The CDR3 DNA reads as TGTGCCAGCAGCTTGGGACTAGCGGGGCGAACCGGGGAGCTGTTTTTT.

This clone occurred once. The chain links TRBV7-2 to TRBJ2-2; D uncertain. V gave up 0 bases and J gave up 4 bases, with 9 bases separating them. Germline V gene data show CDR1 as SGHTA and CDR2 as FQGNSA. The length of the CDR3 is 15 residues. The CDR3 DNA reads as TGTGCCAGCAGCTTAGCGGGTCTGCCCACCGGGGAGCTGTTTTTT. The encoded protein is CASSLAGLPTGELFF.

The CDR3 sequence is CASSSYRENTEAFF. In nucleotides, the CDR3 is TGTGCCAGCAGTTCCTACAGGGAGAACACTGAAGCTTTCTTT. The J gene is TRBJ1-1, the V gene TRBV28; D is possibly TRBD1 (6 bases). The V gene lost 4 bases and the J gene lost 1 base, with 10 bases spanning the gap. The CDR3 runs 14 residues. Germline-derived CDR1 and CDR2 are MDHEN and SYDVKM.

V is TRBV6-2 or TRBV6-3 and J is TRBJ2-2; 10 bases are shared with TRBD2. The CDR3 has 16 residues. J gave up 2 bases and V 5 bases, and 5 bases lay outside the gene matches. CDR1 is MNHEY and CDR2 is SVGEGT in the germline V gene. The CDR3 bases are TGTGCCAGCAGTACCGGGACTAGCGCTAACACCGGGGAGCTGTTTTTT. The encoded protein is CASSTGTSANTGELFF.

This clone occurred once. The V and J genes are TRBV4-1 and TRBJ2-3, with TRBD2 matching over 7 bases. Trimming cost V 3 bases and J 3 bases; bases outside gene matches: 0. Per the germline V gene, CDR1 is MGHRA and CDR2 is YSYEKL. The CDR3 consists of 13 residues. The CDR3 reads CASSQRETDTQYF. CDR3 coding DNA: TGCGCCAGCAGCCAGCGGGAGACAGATACGCAGTATTTT.

The chain has TRBV24-1 and TRBJ1-2, with 10 bases matching TRBD1. V trimming: 4 bases; J trimming: 4 bases; junction bases outside the gene matches: 5. The germline gives CDR1 KGHDR, CDR2 SFDVKD. The CDR3 extends over 15 amino acids. Here the CDR3 reads CATSDPTGGSYGYTF. Written as DNA, the CDR3 is TGTGCCACCAGTGACCCGACAGGGGGCTCCTATGGCTACACCTTC.

The V and J genes are TRBV2 and TRBJ2-1; 11 nucleotides match TRBD2. The CDR3 loop spans 16 amino acids. Germline CDR1 and CDR2: SNHLY and FYNNEI. After removal of 4 bases from V and 1 base from J, the junction contained 3 bases not matched to a gene. This CDR3 is CASSGGLADSYNEQFF. CDR3 DNA sequence: TGTGCCAGCAGTGGGGGACTAGCGGATTCCTACAATGAGCAGTTCTTC.

V is TRBV3-1 (or the pseudogene TRBV3-2) and J is TRBJ1-2, with 9 bases lining up with TRBD1. The V and J ends lost 3 bases and 10 bases, in that order; junction bases with no gene match: 3. The CDR3 is made up of 12 amino acids. Germline lookup yields CDR1 LGHDT and CDR2 YNNKEL (reference sequence). CDR3 region: CASSQDRGVYTF. Written as DNA, the CDR3 is TGTGCCAGCAGCCAGGACAGGGGTGTCTACACCTTC.

The chain has TRBV19 and TRBJ1-5, with D possibly being TRBD1 (6 bases). CDR1 is LNHDA, CDR2 SQIVND, per germline (reference sequence). Trimming removed 6 bases at V and 1 base at J, with 13 bases between. This CDR3 region has 15 residues. The CDR3, as DNA: TGTGCCAGTAGAACAACAGGGTTCAGCAATCAGCCCCAGCATTTT. Encoded protein: CASRTTGFSNQPQHF.

The chain combines TRBV5-1 with TRBJ1-4; weak D call: TRBD1 (5 bases). This CDR3 has 14 residues. Per germline, CDR1 SGHRS and CDR2 YFSETQ. Trimming stripped 7 bases from V and 7 bases from J, with 17 bases between. The CDR3 DNA reads as TGCGCCAGCTGGTCGGGCAGGGTTGGTGAAAAACTGTTTTTT. As protein: CASWSGRVGEKLFF.

This clone appeared a single time. Other DNA sequences in the sample encode the same CDR3. This chain links TRBV7-9 with TRBJ2-7; 7 bases fit TRBD2. The V and J ends lost 4 bases and 2 bases, in that order; junction bases with no gene match: 5. This CDR3 has 14 amino acids. Germline CDR1 SEHNR, CDR2 FQNEAQ (reference sequence). This CDR3 is CASSSLGGTYEQYF. The CDR3 DNA reads as TGTGCCAGCAGCTCCCTGGGGGGGACCTACGAGCAGTACTTC.

This rearrangement joins TRBV28 to TRBJ1-2; the D gene is possibly TRBD1 (6 bases). V was trimmed by 6 bases and J by 3 bases, leaving 11 bases between them. CDR1 and CDR2 (germline): MDHEN, SYDVKM. The CDR3 covers 13 residues. This CDR3 reads CASRSRGHYGYTF. Written as DNA, the CDR3 is TGTGCCAGCAGGTCCAGGGGACACTATGGCTACACCTTC.

The rearrangement links TRBV4-3 to TRBJ1-2; no clear D gene. There are 16 residues in the CDR3. Germline-derived CDR1 and CDR2 are LGHNA and YSLEER. V was trimmed by 0 bases and J by 1 base, leaving 12 bases between them. The CDR3 DNA reads TGCGCCAGCAGCCAAGATAGTGGAGGGATTAACTATGGCTACACCTTC. Its translation is CASSQDSGGINYGYTF.

This clone turned up a few times. The chain joins TRBV18 to TRBJ1-2, with 7 bases lining up with TRBD1. The CDR3 runs to 16 residues. Trimming took 3 bases from V and 6 from J; bases not matched to a gene: 13. Germline CDR1 is KGHSH and CDR2 is LQKENI. CDR3 residues: CASSPPLFGQANGYTF. The CDR3 region has the DNA TGTGCCAGCTCACCCCCACTGTTCGGACAGGCTAATGGCTACACCTTC.

This chain joins TRBV27 and TRBJ2-7, with 9 bases identical to TRBD1. J lost 5 bases, V lost 3 bases, and 5 bases had no gene match. The CDR3 consists of 14 residues. CDR1 and CDR2 from the germline V gene are MNHEY and SMNVEV (reference sequence). The CDR3 reads CASSLRDRVNEQYF. The CDR3 bases are TGTGCCAGCAGTTTGAGGGACAGGGTCAACGAGCAGTACTTC.